This T cell receptor (beta chain) emerged from a study of blood T cells in healthy people across ages. This CDR3 is built from 16 residues. V trimming: 1 base; J trimming: 1 base; junction bases outside the gene matches: 5. Germline CDR1 is LNHNV and CDR2 is YYDKDF (reference sequence). Using a J-beta primer mix together with a sample-barcoded 5' primer, a second PCR was run for roughly 6 to 12 cycles. Via MiXCR, TCRdb re-called the 5' RACE reads, giving one row per CDR3 protein. The sample lists 1,800,000 or so distinct CDR3 sequences, roughly two fifths occurring once. Concerning this clonotype: Its specificity is not known.

Findings and limits, study-wide: Per million T cells, TCR beta diversity dropped roughly linearly as age increased.

Sequencing used blood. The receptor was isolated from a human donor in good health. The chain recombines TRBV15 with TRBJ2-5; 8 positions agree with TRBD2. The CDR3 loop is CATSRVLAGLQETQYF. DNA for the CDR3: TGTGCCACCAGCAGAGTTCTAGCGGGTCTCCAAGAGACCCAGTACTTC. The full variable domain, with the rest looked up from reference TRBV15 and TRBJ2-5, is DAMVIQNPRYQVTQFGKPVTLSCSQTLNHNVMYWYQQKSSQAPKLLFHYYDKDFNNEADTPDNFQSRRPNTSFCFLDIRSPGLGDTAMYLCATSRVLAGLQETQYFGPGTRLLVL.